This T cell receptor beta chain was captured in a study of cytomegalovirus exposure and HLA in healthy donors. Study information: A subsequent analysis reported that the 120 validation repertoires were produced on the same platform that had also been used for the roughly 670 first-cohort repertoires.

Sequenced by immunoSEQ multiplex PCR; TCRdb stores in-frame clones only, minus some. In the table there are fewer than 120,000 clones, roughly nine tenths of which are singletons. Specimen: PBMCs. The TCR sequence derives from a woman between 18 and 29 years old in good health and CMV-seronegative.

CDR3 amino acids: CASGQLGGGSTDTQYF. The DNA for the CDR3 is TGTGCCAGCGGGCAATTAGGGGGTGGGAGCACAGATACGCAGTATTTT. The gene calls are TRBV28 and TRBJ2-3; possible D gene TRBD1, 6 bases. The CDR3 contains 16 residues. Deletions cut 8 bases from V and 0 bases from J, with 18 bases between. Per germline, CDR1 MDHEN and CDR2 SYDVKM.